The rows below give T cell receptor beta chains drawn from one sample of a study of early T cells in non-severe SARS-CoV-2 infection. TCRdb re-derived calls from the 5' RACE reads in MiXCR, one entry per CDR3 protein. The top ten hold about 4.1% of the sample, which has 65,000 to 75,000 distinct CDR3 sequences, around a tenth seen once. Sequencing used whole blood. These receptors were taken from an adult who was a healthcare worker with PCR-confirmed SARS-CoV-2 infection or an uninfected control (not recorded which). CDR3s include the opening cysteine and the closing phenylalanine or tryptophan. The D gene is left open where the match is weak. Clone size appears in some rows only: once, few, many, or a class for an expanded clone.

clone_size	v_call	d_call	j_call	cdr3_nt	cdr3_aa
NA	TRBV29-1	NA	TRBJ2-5	TGCAGCGTTGCGCTCCGACTGCTACAAGAGACCCAGTACTTC	CSVALRLLQETQYF
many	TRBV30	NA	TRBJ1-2	TGTGCCTGGACCCCATCTACTAACTATGGCTACACCTTC	CAWTPSTNYGYTF
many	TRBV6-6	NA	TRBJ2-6	TGTGCCAGCAGTTACTCCGAGGGGCCTGGGGCCAACGTCCTGACTTTC	CASSYSEGPGANVLTF
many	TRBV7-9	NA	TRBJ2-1	TGTGCCAGCAGCCCGGTCGGGATGGTACCGAGGGCGGGCAATGAGCAGTTCTTC	CASSPVGMVPRAGNEQFF
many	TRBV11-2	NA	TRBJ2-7	TGTGCCAGCAGCTTACAATCCTACGAGCAGTACTTC	CASSLQSYEQYF
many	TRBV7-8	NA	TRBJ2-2	TGTGCCAGCAGCTTCCCTGGAGGTTACGGGGAGCTGTTTTTT	CASSFPGGYGELFF
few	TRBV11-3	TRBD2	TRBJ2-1	TGTGCCAGCAGCTTAGACCTGAGCGGGAGCTCCTACAATGAGCAGTTCTTC	CASSLDLSGSSYNEQFF
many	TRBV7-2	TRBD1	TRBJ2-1	TGTGCCAGCAGTGAGACAGGGGAATCCTACAATGAGCAGTTCTTC	CASSETGESYNEQFF
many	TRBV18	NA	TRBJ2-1	TGTGCCAGCTCACGGGCCACGGTGTGGGATGAGCAGTTCTTC	CASSRATVWDEQFF
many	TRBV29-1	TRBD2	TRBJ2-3	TGCAGCGTTGCGTCGACTAGCGGGAGATTAGATACGCAGTATTTT	CSVASTSGRLDTQYF
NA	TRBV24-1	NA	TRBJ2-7	TGTGCCACCTCTGGGGGCAGCGTTTACGAGCAGTACTTC	CATSGGSVYEQYF
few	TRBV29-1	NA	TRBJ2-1	TGCAGCGTTGGCGGAAAACAGTTCTTC	CSVGGKQFF
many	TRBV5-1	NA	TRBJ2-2	TGCGCCAGCAGTTATAACGGGGAGCTGTTTTTT	CASSYNGELFF
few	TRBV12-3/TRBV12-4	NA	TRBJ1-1	TGTGCCAGCAGTTTATGGGGGCAGGCTGAAGCTTTCTTT	CASSLWGQAEAFF
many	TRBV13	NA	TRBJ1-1	TGTGCCAGCAGCCCGGCGCCCGCGGAGGGCACTGAAGCTTTCTTT	CASSPAPAEGTEAFF
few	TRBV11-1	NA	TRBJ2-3	TGTGCCAGCAGCCCTCGGGGGAATACGCAGTATTTT	CASSPRGNTQYF
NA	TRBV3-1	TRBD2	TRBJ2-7	TGTGCCAGCAGCCATAGACTAGCCCCGAACTACGAGCAGTACTTC	CASSHRLAPNYEQYF
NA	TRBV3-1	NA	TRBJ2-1	TGTGCCAGCAGCCAATTTCCCCAACAGGGAGTGAATGAGCAGTTCTTC	CASSQFPQQGVNEQFF
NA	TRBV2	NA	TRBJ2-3	TGTGCCAGCAGCGGAACAGGAATGGGTGCAGATACGCAGTATTTT	CASSGTGMGADTQYF
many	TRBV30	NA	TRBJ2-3	TGTGCCCGCCGTATCGGAACGAGCACAGATACGCAGTATTTT	CARRIGTSTDTQYF
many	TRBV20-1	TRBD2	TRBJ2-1	TGCAGTGCTTCCTCCCCCGGGACTAGCGGCTACAATGAGCAGTTCTTC	CSASSPGTSGYNEQFF
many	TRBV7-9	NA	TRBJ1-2	TGTGCCAGCAGCTCCTGGGATAACGAAAACTATGGCTACACCTTC	CASSSWDNENYGYTF
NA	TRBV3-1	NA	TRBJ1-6	TGTGCCAGCAGCCAAGGATCGAGAGATAATTCACCCCTCCACTTT	CASSQGSRDNSPLHF
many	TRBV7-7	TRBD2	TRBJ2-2	TGTGCTAGCAGACACCAGCCGGGAGGGGGTACCGGGGAGCTGTTTTTT	CASRHQPGGGTGELFF
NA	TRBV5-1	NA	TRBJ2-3	TGCGCCAGCAGCCCGCCGTACGAGACAGATACGCAGTATTTT	CASSPPYETDTQYF
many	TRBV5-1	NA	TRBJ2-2	TGCGCCAGCAGCAGGGGGGACACCGGGGAGCTGTTTTTT	CASSRGDTGELFF
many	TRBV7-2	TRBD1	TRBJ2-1	TGTGCCAGCAGCCTAGACAGGGTAAACAATGAGCAGTTCTTC	CASSLDRVNNEQFF
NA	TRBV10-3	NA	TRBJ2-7	TGTGCCATCAGTGAATTTCCTGGAGACGCCACCTACGAGCAGTACTTC	CAISEFPGDATYEQYF
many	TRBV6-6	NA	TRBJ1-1	TGTGCCAGCGGGGTGTCCCAGTTGTTGGGGACTGAAGCTTTCTTT	CASGVSQLLGTEAFF
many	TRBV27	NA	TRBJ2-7	TGTGCCAGCAGCCCCGCCGGGGCGGCCTATGAGCAGTACTTC	CASSPAGAAYEQYF
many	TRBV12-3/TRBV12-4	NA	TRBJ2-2	TGTGCCAGCATTCTATACACCGGGGAGCTGTTTTTT	CASILYTGELFF
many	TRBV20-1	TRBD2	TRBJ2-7	TGCAGTGCTGCGACTAGCGGGAGTTACGAGCAGTACTTC	CSAATSGSYEQYF
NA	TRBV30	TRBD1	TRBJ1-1	TGTGCCTGGAGTAACGCTATGACGGACAGGAGGGCTTTCTTT	CAWSNAMTDRRAFF
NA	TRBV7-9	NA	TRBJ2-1	TGTGCCAGCAGCACAGGGAACGAGCAGTTCTTC	CASSTGNEQFF
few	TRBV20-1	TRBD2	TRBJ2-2	TGCAGTGCTAGAGATGGCCTAGCGGGAGATACCGGGGAGCTGTTTTTT	CSARDGLAGDTGELFF
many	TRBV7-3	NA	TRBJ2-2	TGTGCCAGCAGCCCGGACATCGCGAACACCGGGGAGCTGTTTTTT	CASSPDIANTGELFF
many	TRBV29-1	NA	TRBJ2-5	TGCAGCGTAACAGGGCTCCAAGAGACCCAGTACTTC	CSVTGLQETQYF
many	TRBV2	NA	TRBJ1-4	TGTGCCAGCAGTGCCTCAAAGGATGGGGCCCCCCAGGGGTTTTTT	CASSASKDGAPQGFF
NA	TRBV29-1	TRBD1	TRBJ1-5	TGCAGCGTAGGGACAGGGGATAGGCCCCAGCATTTT	CSVGTGDRPQHF
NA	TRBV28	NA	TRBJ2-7	TGTGCCAGCAGGTCCTCCTCCTACGAGCAGTACTTC	CASRSSSYEQYF
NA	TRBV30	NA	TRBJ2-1	TGTGCCTGGAGTGTAGGGCAGCTCAATGAGCAGTTCTTC	CAWSVGQLNEQFF
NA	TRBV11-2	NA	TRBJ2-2	TGTGCCAGCAGCTTACACGGCGTGGAGCTGTTTTTT	CASSLHGVELFF
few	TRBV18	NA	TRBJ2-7	TGTGCCAGCTCTACGGTGCCCCCCTACGAGCAGTACTTC	CASSTVPPYEQYF
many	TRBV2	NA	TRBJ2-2	TGTGCCAGCAGTGAATATATGGGAGTCACCGGGGAGCTGTTTTTT	CASSEYMGVTGELFF
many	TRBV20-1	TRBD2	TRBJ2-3	TGCAGTGCTGTGGGGACTAGCGCCGGCACAGATACGCAGTATTTT	CSAVGTSAGTDTQYF
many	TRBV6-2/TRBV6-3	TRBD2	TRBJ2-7	TGTGCCAGCAGTTACGGAGTGAGTAGCGGGAGGCCCACCGAGCAGTACTTC	CASSYGVSSGRPTEQYF
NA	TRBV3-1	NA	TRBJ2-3	TGTGCCAGCAGCCCCCGTGAATTCACAGATACGCAGTATTTT	CASSPREFTDTQYF
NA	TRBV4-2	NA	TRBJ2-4	TGTGCCAGCAGCCAACGCGGCCTACACATTCAGTACTTC	CASSQRGLHIQYF
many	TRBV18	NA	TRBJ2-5	TGTGCCAGCTCACCACCGGAAGAGACCCAGTACTTC	CASSPPEETQYF
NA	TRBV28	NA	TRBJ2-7	TGTGCCAACAGCCAGCCCTACGAGCAGTACTTC	CANSQPYEQYF
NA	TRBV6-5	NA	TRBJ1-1	TGTGCCAGCAGCCGCCTAGGGCAGGGCGACACTGAAGCTTTCTTT	CASSRLGQGDTEAFF
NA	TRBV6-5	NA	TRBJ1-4	TGTGCCAGCATTAGGGGGGCTAATGAAAAACTGTTTTTT	CASIRGANEKLFF
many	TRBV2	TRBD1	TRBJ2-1	TGTGCCAGCAGTCGGGACAGGGGGCCCTACAATGAGCAGTTCTTC	CASSRDRGPYNEQFF
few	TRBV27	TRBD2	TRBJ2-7	TGTGCCAGCAGTTGGGGACTAGCAGGCTACGAGCAGTACTTC	CASSWGLAGYEQYF
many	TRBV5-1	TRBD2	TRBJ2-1	TGCGCCAGCAGCCCCCGGACGTTATTAGCGGGCTATGAGCAGTTCTTC	CASSPRTLLAGYEQFF
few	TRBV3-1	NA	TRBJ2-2	TGTGCCAGCAGCCAAGATAGCTACCTTCGCGGGGAGCTGTTTTTT	CASSQDSYLRGELFF
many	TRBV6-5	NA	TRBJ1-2	TGTGCCAGCAGTCATTCCCCGGACAGAGCCTATGGCTACACCTTC	CASSHSPDRAYGYTF
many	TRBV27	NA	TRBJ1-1	TGTGCCAGCAGTTTAACCAGGGAAGTCACTGAAGCTTTCTTT	CASSLTREVTEAFF